Listed below are T cell receptor beta chains from one sample, sequenced in a study of blood T cell repertoires in COVID-19. Produced via immunoSEQ multiplex PCR; TCRdb's table is partial and in-frame only. Of approximately 350,000 clones listed, around 88% were seen once; the top ten hold approximately 3.1%. The sequenced sample was peripheral blood. The receptors were sampled from a young man with active or convalescent COVID-19. CDR3s include the opening cysteine and the closing phenylalanine or tryptophan. The D gene is left open where the match is weak. Clone sizes are given selectively: once, few, many, or a class where the clone is expanded.

j_call d_call clone_size v_call cdr3_nt cdr3_aa
TRBJ2-1 TRBD1 - TRBV30 TGTGCCTGGAGGAAGGGACAGTACAATGAGCAGTTCTTC CAWRKGQYNEQFF
TRBJ2-7 - - TRBV7-9 TGTGCCAGCAGCTTAGTGGCCTCACCATACGAGCAGTACTTC CASSLVASPYEQYF
TRBJ2-1 TRBD2 - TRBV2 TGTGCCAGCAGTTTTAGCGGGGGAAACAATGAGCAGTTCTTC CASSFSGGNNEQFF
TRBJ2-3 - once TRBV24-1 TGTGCCACCAGTGACTCTTCTCATGGGACAGGGAAGGGGTCTAGCGGGGAGGCAGATACGCAGTATTTT CATSDSSHGTGKGSSGEADTQYF
TRBJ1-1 TRBD1 - TRBV5-6 TGTGCCAGCAGCTTGGACAGGGGTTTGAACACTGAAGCTTTCTTT CASSLDRGLNTEAFF
TRBJ1-1 TRBD1 - TRBV7-2 TGTGCCAGCAGCATCGGACAGGGGGCAAGAGGGAACACTGAAGCTTTCTTT CASSIGQGARGNTEAFF
TRBJ2-7 - once TRBV7-8 TGTGCCAGCAGCCTACATGAGGACGAGCAGTACTTC CASSLHEDEQYF
TRBJ2-7 - - TRBV19 TGTGCCAGTAGCCCCCTCCCAGGGAGGACCGAGCAGTACTTC CASSPLPGRTEQYF
TRBJ1-4 TRBD1 - TRBV9 TGTGCCAGCAGCTTTCGAGGGACAGACGAAAAACTGTTTTTT CASSFRGTDEKLFF
TRBJ2-2 - few TRBV7-9 TGTGCCAGCAGCTTACCCTCGAGCACCGGGGAGCTGTTTTTT CASSLPSSTGELFF
TRBJ2-7 - once TRBV10-3 TGTGCCATCAGTCAAGGGGCTTCCTACCTACGCGAGCAGTACTTC CAISQGASYLREQYF
TRBJ2-7 TRBD2 - TRBV18 TGTGCCAGCTCACAAGCGGGAACCTCCTACGAGCAGTACTTC CASSQAGTSYEQYF
TRBJ2-1 TRBD1 - TRBV25-1 TGTGCCAGCAGTGGCATACAGGGGGCACTCTACAATGAGCAGTTCTTC CASSGIQGALYNEQFF
TRBJ1-1 - - TRBV7-2 TGTGCCAGCAGCCTCCCGGCGCGGGGTGTTACCACTGAAGCTTTCTTT CASSLPARGVTTEAFF
TRBJ2-7 TRBD1 - TRBV11-1 TGTGCCAGCAGCCTCCCCCGCGGGACAGGTTTTTACGAGCAGTACTTC CASSLPRGTGFYEQYF
TRBJ1-6 TRBD1 - TRBV5-5 TGTGCCAGCAGCTTCAGGGACAGCGCTCAAAATTCACCCCTCCACTTT CASSFRDSAQNSPLHF